This TCR beta chain originates from a study of breast tumors, draining lymph nodes, adjacent tissues (dated by TCRdb to 2016 to 2017). General notes on the study: TCR beta repertoires were compared across tumor, adjacent nontumor tissue and axillary lymph nodes obtained from breast cancer patients. The study was designed to assess the relationships and possible T-cell exchange between tumor, surrounding tissue and draining lymph node repertoires in human breast cancer. What the research found in general, with its limitations: Tumor T-cell repertoires showed less diversity than lymph node repertoires and more diversity than nontumor tissue repertoires, and tumor T-cell repertoires showed preferential V and J gene usage. The data were considered consistent with the idea that most tumor T cells come from the lymph node and then expand in tumor tissue. The study presented the conclusion that tumor T cells originate in lymph nodes as consistent with a hypothesis, not as something directly demonstrated. Tumor and nontumor tissue repertoires were significantly more similar in luminal-like than in basal-like breast cancer.

Instrument on record: Illumina HiSeq 2000. Multiplex PCR amplification was used to generate the TCR beta chain libraries. The amplified TCR beta chain products were analyzed by high-throughput sequencing. TCRdb applied fastp at Q25 and MiXCR to the public reads, then kept only in-frame beta chains. Merged by CDR3 protein, the rows form single entries marked with the most common genes and DNA. Here the sample has some 49,000 distinct CDR3 sequences; approximately 22% occur a single time. Under 9.5% of the sample comes from the top ten. CDR1 and CDR2 (SGHAT, FQNNGV) derive from the germline V gene. Trimming costs V 5 bases and J 10 bases, and their ends lie 9 bases apart. Including cysteine and phenylalanine, the CDR3 has 11 amino acids. Only the CDR3 region is kept as DNA, spanning 33 bases read in frame from base 1. Of note for this clonotype: No antigen is known for it. No much larger clonotype is one base removed from it; base qualities were not supplied.

Sequencing input: breast tumor tissue. The source is a female donor with breast cancer. Some clones in this sample may be carry-over from other donors' samples. The rearrangement combines TRBV11-2 with TRBJ2-1, with the D segment identity uncertain. The CDR3 reads CASSRTEEQFF. Here is the DNA: TGTGCCAGCAGCCGGACGGAGGAGCAGTTCTTC.